This T cell receptor beta chain was sequenced during a study of blood T cells in healthy people across ages. Findings of the study overall: Older age coincided with a roughly linear decline in TCR beta diversity per million T cells. In the absence of known donor CMV status, changes in expanded clonotypes were possibly confounded. Greater diversity and more naive CD4+ cells were seen in long-lived donors than in aged donors.

Regarding this clonotype: Its antigen is as yet unknown.

With a J-beta primer mix and a sample-barcoded 5' primer, a second PCR ran 7 to 11 cycles. The template-switch adaptor, which had 12 random nucleotides, put a tag on each cDNA molecule. A single record per CDR3 protein comes from TCRdb applying MiXCR to the 5' RACE reads. The sample yields approximately 800,000 distinct CDR3 sequences, about 62% seen once. The receptor was isolated from a man aged 25 to 40 in good health. Sample: blood.

This CDR3 is CASSSSAGKQYF. CDR3 nucleotide sequence: TGTGCCAGCAGCTCATCCGCTGGAAAGCAGTACTTC. J is TRBJ2-7 and V is TRBV9; no reliable D call. The CDR3 length is 12 residues. Germline CDR1 and CDR2: SGDLS and YYNGEE. Trimming cost V 4 bases and J 8 bases, with 13 bases left between them.